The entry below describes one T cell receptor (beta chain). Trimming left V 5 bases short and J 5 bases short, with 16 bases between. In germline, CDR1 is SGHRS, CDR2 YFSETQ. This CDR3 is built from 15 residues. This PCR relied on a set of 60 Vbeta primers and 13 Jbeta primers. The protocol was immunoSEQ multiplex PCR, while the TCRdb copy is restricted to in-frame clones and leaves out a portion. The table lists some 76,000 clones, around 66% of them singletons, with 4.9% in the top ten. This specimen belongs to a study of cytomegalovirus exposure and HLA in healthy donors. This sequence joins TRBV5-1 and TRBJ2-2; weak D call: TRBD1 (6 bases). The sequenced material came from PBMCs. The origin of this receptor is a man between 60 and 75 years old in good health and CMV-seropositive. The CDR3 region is CASSLSGVGTGELFF. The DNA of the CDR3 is TGCGCCAGCAGTTTATCAGGGGTCGGAACCGGGGAGCTGTTTTTT. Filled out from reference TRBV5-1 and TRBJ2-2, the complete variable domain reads KAGVTQTPRYLIKTRGQQVTLSCSPISGHRSVSWYQQTPGQGLQFLFEYFSETQRNKGNFPGRFSGRQFSNSRSEMNVSTLELGDSALYLCASSLSGVGTGELFFGEGSRLTVL.